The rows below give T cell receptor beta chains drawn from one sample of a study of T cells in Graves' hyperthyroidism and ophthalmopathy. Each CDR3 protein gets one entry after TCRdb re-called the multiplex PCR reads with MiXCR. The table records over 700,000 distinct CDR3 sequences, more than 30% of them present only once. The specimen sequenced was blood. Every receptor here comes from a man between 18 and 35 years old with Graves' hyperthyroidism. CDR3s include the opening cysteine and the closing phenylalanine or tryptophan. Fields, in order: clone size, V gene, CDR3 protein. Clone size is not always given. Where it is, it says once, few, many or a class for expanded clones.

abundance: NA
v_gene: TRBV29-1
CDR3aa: CSVYSGENGYTF

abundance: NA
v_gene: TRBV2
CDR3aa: CASSSPGQKETQYF

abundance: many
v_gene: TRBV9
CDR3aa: CASSVVQAGTGELFF

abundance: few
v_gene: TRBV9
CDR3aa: CASSVDKSSYEQYF

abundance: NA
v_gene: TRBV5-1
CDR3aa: CASSPEGNGTGQPQHF

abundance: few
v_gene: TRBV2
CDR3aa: CASSEAGDDQPQHF

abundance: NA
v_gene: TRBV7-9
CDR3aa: CASSARQGELFF

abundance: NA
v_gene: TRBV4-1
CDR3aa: CASSQDRTLPLRGCTF

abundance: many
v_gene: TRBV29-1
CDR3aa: CSVGELGPSGHTEAFF

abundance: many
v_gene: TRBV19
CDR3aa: CASAPGQWSNQPQHF

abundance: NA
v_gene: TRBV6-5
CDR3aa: CASSDTGRDYGYTF

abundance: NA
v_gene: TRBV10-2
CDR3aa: CASSEIETGGGYTF

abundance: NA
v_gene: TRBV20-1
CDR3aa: CSARAGTGGTNQPQHF

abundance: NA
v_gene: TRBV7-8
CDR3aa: CASRRSGGGTQYF

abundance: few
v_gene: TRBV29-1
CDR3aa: CSVPGVATHEQYF

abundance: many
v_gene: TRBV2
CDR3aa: CASSGGQGRNSPLHF

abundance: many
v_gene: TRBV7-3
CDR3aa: CASSLSGGSNTEAFF

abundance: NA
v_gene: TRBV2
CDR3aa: CASSFGMSVSYEQYF

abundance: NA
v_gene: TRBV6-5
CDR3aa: CASSYSGGSSSGANVLTF

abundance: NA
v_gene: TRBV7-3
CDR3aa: CASSQTSGVYTGELFF

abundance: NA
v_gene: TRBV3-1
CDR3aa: CASSPTGGNDYGYTF

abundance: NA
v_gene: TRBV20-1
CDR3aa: CSASQAGGSGELFF

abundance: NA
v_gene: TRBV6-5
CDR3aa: CASSRQASSNQPQHF

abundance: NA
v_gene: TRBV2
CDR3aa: CASSHSGGAGEQFF

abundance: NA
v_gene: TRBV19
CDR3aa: CASSISPGELFF

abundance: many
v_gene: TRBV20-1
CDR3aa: CSASSYTEAFF

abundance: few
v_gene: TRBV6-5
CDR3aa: CASSEAPGVQETQYF

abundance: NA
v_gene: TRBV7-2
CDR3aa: CASSPTLSGSSSYEQYF

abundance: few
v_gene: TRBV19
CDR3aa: CASSMDGQETQYF

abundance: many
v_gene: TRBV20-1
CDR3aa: CSAVTSSALYEQYF

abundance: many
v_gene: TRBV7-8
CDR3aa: CASSHVRDRLPEAFF

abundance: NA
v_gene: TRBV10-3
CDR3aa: CAISRGTGTVVKLFF

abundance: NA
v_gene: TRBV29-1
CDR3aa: CSVVLLGGAYEQYF

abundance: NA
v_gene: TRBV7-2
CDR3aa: CASSSLGEPGGDTQYF

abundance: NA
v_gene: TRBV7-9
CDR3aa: CASSQTGSPSYEQYF

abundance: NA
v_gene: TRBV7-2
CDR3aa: CARSLPDGETQYF

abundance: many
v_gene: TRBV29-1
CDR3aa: CSARDSNTGELFF

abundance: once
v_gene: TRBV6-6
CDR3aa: CASTTSGQETQYF

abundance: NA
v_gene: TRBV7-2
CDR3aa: CASSSRRGQETQYF

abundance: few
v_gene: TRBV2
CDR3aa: CASSEAPDGKYEQYF

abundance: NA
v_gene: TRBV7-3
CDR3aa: CASSAGGGEVIYEQYF

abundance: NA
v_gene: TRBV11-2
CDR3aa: CASSHLDTHYEQYF

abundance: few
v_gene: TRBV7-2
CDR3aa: CASSLVVQGNTEAFF